One sample yielded the 20 T cell receptor beta chains listed below, sequenced in a study of blood T cell repertoires in COVID-19. Assay: immunoSEQ multiplex PCR; the TCRdb copy retains only in-frame clones and omits some. The sample consists of around 200,000 clones, over 80% of them appearing once. The sequenced material came from PBMCs or T cells enriched from blood (not recorded which). These receptors all stem from a man aged 18 to 29 with acute COVID-19.

This clone occurred once. The rearrangement joins TRBV11-2 to TRBJ1-1, with D uncertain. This CDR3 comprises 13 residues. Trimming took 5 bases from V and 1 from J, leaving 8 bases between them. The germline V gene encodes CDR1 SGHAT and CDR2 FQNNGV. Here the CDR3 reads CASSPLRNTEAFF. CDR3 nucleotides: TGTGCCAGCAGCCCTCTTAGGAACACTGAAGCTTTCTTT.

The chain joins TRBV19 to TRBJ2-2; D may be TRBD1 (6 bases). CDR3 size: 14 residues. Trimming pared 10 bases from V and 1 base from J, leaving 13 bases between. From germline, CDR1 is LNHDA and CDR2 SQIVND (reference sequence). The CDR3 loop is CATPNRENTGELFF. CDR3 in DNA: TGTGCCACCCCGAACAGGGAGAACACCGGGGAGCTGTTTTTT. The whole variable domain, filled in from reference TRBV19 and TRBJ2-2, reads DGGITQSPKYLFRKEGQNVTLSCEQNLNHDAMYWYRQDPGQGLRLIYYSQIVNDFQKGDIAEGYSVSREKKESFPLTVTSAQKNPTAFYLCATPNRENTGELFFGEGSRLTVL.

The J gene is TRBJ2-2, the V gene TRBV2; TRBD1 aligns across 7 bases. The CDR3 is 13 amino acids. Germline V gives CDR1 SNHLY, CDR2 FYNNEI. V shed 9 bases, J shed 0 bases, and the junction held 1 base outside the gene matches. CDR3 nucleotides: TGTGCCAGAGACAGGGCGAACACCGGGGAGCTGTTTTTT. This gives the protein CARDRANTGELFF.

The gene calls are TRBV21-1 and TRBJ2-3; the tabulated D call, TRBD1, remains unverified against the DNA. TRBV21-1 represents a pseudogene. CDR3 length equals 13 residues. The CDR3 coding sequence is TGTGCCAGCAACAGGGACCCCCCGGATACGCAGTATTTT. It translates to CASNRDPPDTQYF.

The chain employs TRBV9 and TRBJ1-3, with 7 bases aligning to TRBD1. J gave up 9 bases and V 1 base, and 10 bases lay outside the gene matches. The CDR3 is made up of 15 amino acids. Germline V gene data show CDR1 as SGDLS and CDR2 as YYNGEE. The CDR3 loop reads CASSVSDRAWGTIYF. CDR3 DNA: TGTGCCAGCAGCGTAAGCGACAGGGCCTGGGGCACCATATATTTT.

The V and J genes are TRBV10-3 and TRBJ2-1, with 14 bases lining up with TRBD2. Germline V lookup: CDR1 ENHRY, CDR2 SYGVKD. V lost 11 bases to trimming and J lost 8 bases; unmatched junction nucleotides: 8. This CDR3 spans 14 amino acids. The CDR3 bases are TGTGCCTTCGGACTAGCGGGAGGAAGGGATGAGCAGTTCTTC. Translating it yields CAFGLAGGRDEQFF.

This clone appeared a few times. The V call is TRBV25-1, the J call TRBJ1-5; TRBD1 is a possible D gene (6 bases). The germline CDR1 and CDR2 sequences are MGHDK and SYGVNS. The length of the CDR3 is 17 residues. V was cut by 6 bases and J by 5 bases, with 23 bases left in between. CDR3 sequence: CASSGWGGQEDDQPQHF. The CDR3 DNA reads TGTGCCAGCAGCGGATGGGGGGGCCAGGAGGATGATCAGCCCCAGCATTTT.

The chain links TRBV5-5 to TRBJ1-2, with D unresolved. Germline CDR1 and CDR2: SGHKS and YYEKEE (reference sequence). V dropped 5 bases and J dropped 8 bases, with 10 bases sitting between them. The CDR3 is 11 residues long. CDR3 sequence reads: CASRREEGYTF. CDR3 in DNA: TGTGCCAGCAGGCGGGAGGAGGGCTACACCTTC.

This chain links TRBV30 with TRBJ1-6; weak D call: TRBD1 (5 bases). This CDR3 region has 15 residues. Per germline, CDR1 GTSNPN and CDR2 SVGIG (reference sequence). Trimming took 0 bases from V and 4 from J, leaving 10 bases between them. CDR3 sequence reads: CAWSVGTGYNSPLHF. The CDR3 region has the DNA TGTGCCTGGAGTGTAGGCACAGGATATAATTCACCCCTCCACTTT.

V is TRBV11-2 and J is TRBJ2-5; 13 bases map to TRBD2. The trim removed 0 bases at V and 1 base at J, leaving 5 bases unmatched. CDR3 size: 18 residues. The germline gives CDR1 SGHAT, CDR2 FQNNGV. DNA of the CDR3: TGTGCCAGCAGCTTAGAACTAGCGGGAGGGTTCCTCCAAGAGACCCAGTACTTC. This encodes CASSLELAGGFLQETQYF.

This clone was seen a few times. J is TRBJ2-7 and V is TRBV4-2; 7 bases fit TRBD2. This CDR3 comprises 15 residues. V was clipped by 0 bases and J by 1 base; unmatched bases: 3. Germline CDR1 is LGHNA and CDR2 is YNFKEQ. CDR3 DNA: TGTGCCAGCAGCCAAGATCTAGCGGAATCCTACGAGCAGTACTTC. It specifies CASSQDLAESYEQYF.

The chain joins TRBV12-3 or TRBV12-4 to TRBJ2-1; 8 bases line up with TRBD1. The CDR3 has 13 residues. V lost 6 bases and J lost 6; bases outside the gene matches: 4. CDR3 DNA sequence: TGTGCCAGCAGCCCGACAGGGGTCAATGAGCAGTTCTTC. As protein: CASSPTGVNEQFF.

As to this clone: At one end, the junction sequence differs from germline, possibly due to a read error. The rearrangement links TRBV5-6 to TRBJ2-7; 14 bases are shared with TRBD2. The CDR3 length is 13 residues. Germline values: CDR1 SGHDT, CDR2 YYEEEE. CDR3 region: CASSKGLAGVPHF. As DNA, the CDR3 is TGTGCCAGCAGCAAGGGACTAGCGGGAGTCCCCCACTTC.

This chain uses TRBV5-6 with TRBJ1-2, with D maybe TRBD1 (6 bases). This CDR3 contains 14 residues. V lost 4 bases and J lost 3, with 13 bases in between. Germline lookup yields CDR1 SGHDT and CDR2 YYEEEE. In DNA, the CDR3 is TGTGCCAGCAGCCCCCGAACAGGGCACTATGGCTACACCTTC. Translating it yields CASSPRTGHYGYTF.

This chain links TRBV6-5 with TRBJ1-2, with D perhaps matching TRBD1 (6 bases). The V end lost 6 bases, the J end lost 4 bases, and 18 bases lay between the germline ends. CDR3 length: 15 residues. The V gene's germline CDR1 is MNHEY and CDR2 SVGAGI. The CDR3 loop is CASRSGQPQVYGYTF. For the CDR3, the DNA is TGTGCCAGCAGATCTGGACAGCCCCAAGTCTATGGCTACACCTTC.

This clone came up a few times. The chain is built from TRBV7-9 and TRBJ2-5; 8 bases fit TRBD1. Looked up from germline, CDR1 is SEHNR and CDR2 is FQNEAQ (reference sequence). The CDR3 totals 15 residues. Losses at the gene ends were 1 base for V and 7 bases for J; bases not matched to a gene: 8. CDR3 nucleotides: TGTGCCAGCAGCTTAGACGGACAGGGCCTGGGGACCCAGTACTTC. As protein: CASSLDGQGLGTQYF.

The chain recombines TRBV28 with TRBJ2-2, with 12 bases fitting TRBD1. V lost 2 bases and J lost 7; bases outside the gene matches: 11. The germline CDR1 and CDR2 sequences are MDHEN and SYDVKM. CDR3 length: 18 residues. CDR3 residues: CASSLNRDRGQEDGELFF. CDR3 in DNA: TGTGCCAGCAGTTTAAACCGGGACAGGGGGCAGGAGGACGGGGAGCTGTTTTTT.

V gene TRBV2 combines with J gene TRBJ2-7, with a weak D call TRBD2 (5 bases). CDR1 is SNHLY, CDR2 FYNNEI, per germline. The CDR3 has 11 amino acids. Trimming took off 4 bases at V and 7 bases at J, with 8 bases between the two ends. The CDR3 region has the DNA TGTGCCAGCAGTGGAGAGGGAGAGCAGTACTTC. Its protein product is CASSGEGEQYF.

The V and J genes are TRBV27 and TRBJ2-7; D perhaps matches TRBD1 (5 bases). The V end was cut by 2 bases, the J end by 4 bases, with 15 bases between. The CDR3 contains 15 residues. Germline CDR1 MNHEY, CDR2 SMNVEV (reference sequence). DNA for the CDR3: TGTGCCAGCAGTTTAACTTGGGGCACTTCTTACGAGCAGTACTTC. This sequence encodes CASSLTWGTSYEQYF.

The rearrangement links TRBV9 to TRBJ1-1, with 7 bases identical to TRBD1. CDR1 SGDLS and CDR2 YYNGEE come from the germline V gene. J was trimmed by 6 bases and V by 5 bases; bases with no gene match: 16. The length of the CDR3 is 16 residues. The CDR3: CASRDSAEGAGSEAFF. The CDR3, as DNA: TGTGCCAGCAGAGATTCAGCCGAGGGGGCTGGGTCTGAAGCTTTCTTT.